Below are 6 T cell receptor beta chains sequenced from a single sample in a study of metastatic and nonmetastatic thyroid tumors. TCRdb reprocessed the PCR reads using MiXCR. The sample has some 21,000 clones, 15% to 18% seen once. Until they underwent thyroid surgery, no patient had received any treatment. The specimen sequenced was blood. The receptors were sampled from a female donor with papillary thyroid cancer or a benign thyroid nodule (not recorded which). Some clones in this sample may be carry-over from other donors' samples.

This clone was seen repeatedly, ten times or more. The same CDR3 arises from other DNA sequences in this sample as well. The V and J genes are TRBV12-3 or TRBV12-4 and TRBJ1-1; no clear D. With 3 bases removed from V and 0 bases from J, the gap between germline ends came to 5 bases. CDR3 length: 13 residues. The CDR3 is CASSFSMNTEAFF. The CDR3 coding sequence is TGTGCCAGCAGTTTTTCAATGAACACTGAAGCTTTCTTT.

The chain links TRBV11-2 to TRBJ2-2; unclear D gene. The CDR3 consists of 14 residues. Trimming stripped 0 bases from V and 5 bases from J, with 7 bases between. Germline values: CDR1 SGHAT, CDR2 FQNNGV. The CDR3 nucleotides are TGTGCCAGCAGCTTAGATCAGATTACCGGGGAGCTGTTTTTT. Amino acid sequence: CASSLDQITGELFF.

On this clone: Possible read error: a much larger clone is one base away. This specimen includes other DNA sequences encoding the same CDR3. The rearrangement links TRBV3-1 to TRBJ2-7; D is unresolved. Germline CDR1 LGHDT, CDR2 YNNKEL (reference sequence). The length of the CDR3 is 13 residues. This CDR3 reads CASSPIGPGKQYF. The CDR3 DNA sequence: TGTGCCAGCAGCCCGATAGGACCGGGCAAGCAGTATTTC.

This clone occurred many times. The chain couples TRBV9 to TRBJ1-1, with 12 bases that match TRBD1. Germline V CDR1 and CDR2: SGDLS, YYNGEE. This CDR3 contains 14 residues. The J segment lost 8 bases and the V segment lost 3 bases, leaving 5 bases of the junction unmatched. The CDR3 region has the DNA TGTGCCAGCAGCGCGGGACAGGGGGCTTCCGAAGCTTTCTTT. Translating it yields CASSAGQGASEAFF.

This clone came up a few times. The chain links TRBV5-1 to TRBJ2-3; 14 bases agree with TRBD2. The ends lost 6 bases at V and 2 bases at J; junction bases unmatched: 5. This CDR3 comprises 16 residues. The V gene's germline CDR1 is SGHRS and CDR2 YFSETQ. The CDR3 region is CASTRLAGGNTDTQYF. The CDR3 DNA follows: TGCGCCAGCACCCGACTAGCGGGGGGGAACACAGATACGCAGTATTTT.

This clone has more than one count but fewer than ten. The rearrangement links TRBV4-2 to TRBJ1-5, with 7 bases fitting TRBD1. The CDR3 has 17 amino acids. The germline gives CDR1 LGHNA, CDR2 YNFKEQ. J lost 1 base, V lost 3 bases, and 9 bases had no gene match. The CDR3 loop reads CASSHHRGAGSNQPQHF. CDR3 DNA: TGTGCCAGCAGCCACCACAGGGGTGCTGGGAGCAATCAGCCCCAGCATTTT.